Listed here are 2 T cell receptor beta chains from one sample, sequenced in a study of Ad26.COV2.S vaccination and SARS-CoV-2 variants. The treatment denotes: 15 to 20 received Ad26.COV2.S at low or high dose, single or two shots; roughly five received placebo; per-sample allocation not given. Collection of samples fell on day 63 after the first vaccine or placebo injection. Method: immunoSEQ multiplex PCR; TCRdb's copy keeps in-frame clones and lacks some. This sample has under 550,000 clones, with about nine tenths found just once. Sequenced here: peripheral blood, sampled in a trial of Ad26.COV2.S vaccine versus placebo. These receptor sequences come from a person between 18 and 65 years old who received the Ad26.COV2.S COVID-19 vaccine or a placebo.

The chain joins TRBV12-3 or TRBV12-4 to TRBJ1-5, with D uncertain. Trimming stripped 1 base from V and 5 bases from J, with 6 bases between. The CDR3 spans 13 residues. CDR3 in DNA: TGTGCCAGCAGTTTAGAGGATCATCAGCCCCAGCATTTT. Its protein is CASSLEDHQPQHF.

The chain uses TRBV27 and TRBJ1-5; D gene uncertain. Germline CDR1 is MNHEY and CDR2 is SMNVEV (reference sequence). The CDR3 consists of 16 residues. Trimming removed 6 bases from V and 0 bases from J, with 15 bases in between. The CDR3 DNA sequence: TGTGCCAGCAGAAGGCGGCGAAACGATAGCAATCAGCCCCAGCATTTT. Encoded protein: CASRRRRNDSNQPQHF.